The TCR beta chain described here comes from a study of shared clonotypes between healthy human individuals. Notes on the study in general: Generally, estimated richness proved larger in naive subsets than it did in memory subsets. Owing to a small donor count, the genetic and exposure-history diversity represented was limited.

CDR1 and CDR2 from the germline V gene are SGHTA and FQGNSA. V was cut by 2 bases and J by 4 bases, with 10 bases left in between. CDR3 length: 14 amino acids. Researchers ran the assay at a deep level. Every subset's genomic DNA went evenly onto several immunoSEQ plates. Here immunoSEQ multiplex PCR was the method, and the copy in TCRdb shows in-frame clones only, minus some. The repertoire holds about 1 million clones, around 76% seen once, with approximately 1.5% in the top ten. About this clone: Its antigen is undetermined.

The origin of this receptor is a man younger than 30 in good health. Sequenced input: memory CD4+ T cells sorted from blood. Stated subset: CD45RA-negative fraction. The genes are TRBV7-2 and TRBJ2-3, with D hard to call. In DNA, the CDR3 is TGTGCCAGCAGCTTAAACTCCTTCCCAGATACGCAGTATTTT. This encodes CASSLNSFPDTQYF. The full variable domain, in which reference TRBV7-2 and TRBJ2-3 provide the parts outside the CDR3, is GAGVSQSPSNKVTEKGKDVELRCDPISGHTALYWYRQSLGQGLEFLIYFQGNSAPDKSGLPSDRFSAERTGGSVSTLTIQRTQQEDSAVYLCASSLNSFPDTQYFGPGTRLTVL.